These 24 T cell receptor beta chains were sequenced from one sample in a study of T cells in Graves' hyperthyroidism and ophthalmopathy. TCR beta CDR3 region amplification was performed from RNA transcripts. First-round RT-PCR targeting the TCR CDR3 was performed with the HTBI primer set. TCRdb re-called the multiplex PCR reads through MiXCR, storing one row per CDR3 protein. This table holds fewer than 750,000 distinct CDR3 sequences, 14% to 15% found once. The sample was blood. These TCRs come from a woman aged 40-49 years with Graves' ophthalmopathy.

This clonotype showed up many times. The chain uses TRBV12-3 or TRBV12-4 and TRBJ1-2; 7 bases match TRBD1. The CDR3 runs 18 residues. V shed 5 bases, J shed 1 base, and the junction held 16 bases outside the gene matches. As DNA, the CDR3 is TGTGCCAGCAGTCACCAGGGGGTACCCCCAACTTTTAACTATGGCTACACCTTC. It is translated as CASSHQGVPPTFNYGYTF.

Remarks on this clonotype: Just one base apart from a much larger clone, this may be a read error. The V gene is TRBV12-3 or TRBV12-4, the J gene TRBJ2-5, with TRBD2 as a possible D gene (5 bases). The CDR3 extends over 15 amino acids. This CDR3 is CASSRRGGIQGTQYF. In nucleotides, the CDR3 is TGTGCCAGCAGTCGCCGCGGAGGAATCCAAGGGACCCAGTACTTC.

The rearrangement uses TRBV6-2 or TRBV6-3 and TRBJ2-5, with no clear D. V shed 6 bases and J shed 1 base, with 12 bases lying between them. The length of the CDR3 is 14 residues. The germline V gene encodes CDR1 MNHEY and CDR2 SVGEGT. The CDR3 bases are TGTGCCAGCAGCAGTGGGTACCTCCAAGAGACCCAGTACTTC. As protein: CASSSGYLQETQYF.

The V gene is TRBV30, the J gene TRBJ2-4; the D gene is possibly TRBD1 (5 bases). CDR3 length equals 15 residues. Germline values: CDR1 GTSNPN, CDR2 SVGIG (reference sequence). Trimming removed 2 bases at V and 0 bases at J, with 11 bases between. This CDR3 is CAWSTPREAKNIQYF. In DNA, the CDR3 is TGTGCCTGGAGTACCCCCAGGGAAGCCAAAAACATTCAGTACTTC.

J is TRBJ2-5 and V is TRBV3-1, with 11 nucleotides matching TRBD2. After removal of 1 base from V and 7 bases from J, the junction contained 14 bases not matched to a gene. The V gene's germline CDR1 is LGHDT and CDR2 YNNKEL (reference sequence). The CDR3 is 18 amino acids. In DNA form, the CDR3 reads TGTGCCAGCAGCCAAGGACTAGCGGGACCGGCAGGAATGGGGACCCAGTACTTC. Translated: CASSQGLAGPAGMGTQYF.

This clonotype occurred many times. The J gene is TRBJ2-2, the V gene TRBV6-2 or TRBV6-3; D may be TRBD2 (6 bases). Germline V CDR1 and CDR2: MNHEY, SVGEGT. The CDR3 extends over 14 amino acids. V was pared by 2 bases and J by 4 bases, with 8 bases between. CDR3 loop: CASSYGRSTGELFF. The CDR3 DNA is TGTGCCAGCAGTTACGGGAGGTCCACCGGGGAGCTGTTTTTT.

There are a few counts of this clonotype. The J gene is TRBJ2-7, the V gene TRBV28; TRBD1 agrees at 10 bases. The CDR3 length is 16 residues. CDR1 and CDR2 from the germline V gene are MDHEN and SYDVKM. Trimming at V came to 5 bases and at J to 4 bases, leaving 11 bases not matched to a gene. CDR3: CASSPRTGGSNYEQYF. Here the CDR3 DNA reads TGTGCCAGCAGTCCCAGGACAGGGGGGTCCAATTACGAGCAGTACTTC. The whole variable domain, remainder taken from reference TRBV28 and TRBJ2-7, is DVKVTQSSRYLVKRTGEKVFLECVQDMDHENMFWYRQDPGLGLRLIYFSYDVKMKEKGDIPEGYSVSREKKERFSLILESASTNQTSMYLCASSPRTGGSNYEQYFGPGTRLTVT.

This clonotype was seen many times. The chain links TRBV19 to TRBJ1-5; possibly TRBD1 for D (6 bases). From germline, CDR1 is LNHDA and CDR2 SQIVND (reference sequence). V lost 6 bases and J lost 2, with 23 bases in between. This CDR3 has 18 residues. The CDR3 DNA sequence: TGTGCCAGTAGGGGGTCCCTGAGGACAGCGGGGGGCAATCAGCCCCAGCATTTT. It yields the protein CASRGSLRTAGGNQPQHF.

Ten or more counts support this clonotype. The chain couples TRBV7-2 to TRBJ2-5; the match to TRBD1 covers 7 bases. This CDR3 contains 15 residues. Trimming took 5 bases from V and 3 from J; bases not matched to a gene: 9. Germline V gives CDR1 SGHTA, CDR2 FQGNSA. CDR3 region: CASSPTGYSKETQYF. The DNA for the CDR3 is TGTGCCAGCAGCCCGACAGGGTACTCGAAAGAGACCCAGTACTTC. The whole variable domain, filled in from reference TRBV7-2 and TRBJ2-5, reads GAGVSQSPSNKVTEKGKDVELRCDPISGHTALYWYRQSLGQGLEFLIYFQGNSAPDKSGLPSDRFSAERTGGSVSTLTIQRTQQEDSAVYLCASSPTGYSKETQYFGPGTRLLVL.

The chain uses TRBV4-3 and TRBJ1-1; no definite D call. Germline V gene sequence: CDR1 LGHNA, CDR2 YSLEER. The CDR3 covers 14 residues. Trimming removed 1 base from V and 2 bases from J, with 8 bases in between. The DNA of the CDR3 is TGCGCCAGCAGCCAAGTGTCAACTAACACTGAAGCTTTCTTT. This gives the protein CASSQVSTNTEAFF.

The chain carries TRBV6-5 and TRBJ1-5; D remains ambiguous. The CDR3 spans 12 residues. Looked up from germline, CDR1 is MNHEY and CDR2 is SVGAGI. V lost 1 base and J 11 bases, leaving 9 bases between the germline ends. CDR3 in DNA: TGTGCCAGCAGTTACTGGGAATCAGCCCAGCATTTT. Translated, it gives CASSYWESAQHF.

This clonotype was seen only a few times. The CDR3 is CASSYSGQGATGYTF. CDR3 DNA: TGTGCCAGCAGTTACTCCGGACAGGGGGCTACTGGCTACACCTTC. The chain links TRBV6-5 to TRBJ1-2; 11 bases are a match to TRBD1. The junction had 4 bases not matched to a gene; V was cut back by 0 bases and J by 7 bases. CDR3 length: 15 residues. Germline V gives CDR1 MNHEY, CDR2 SVGAGI.

This clonotype was seen a few times. The CDR3 protein is CASSLTGRDRQPQHF. The DNA of the CDR3 is TGTGCCAGCAGTTTAACGGGGCGCGATCGTCAGCCCCAGCATTTT. The V and J genes are TRBV12-3 or TRBV12-4 and TRBJ1-5, with a possible D match to TRBD1 (5 bases). Trimming removed 2 bases at V and 6 bases at J, with 14 bases between. The CDR3 sequence is 15 residues long.

This clonotype was recorded at least ten times. The J gene is TRBJ2-3, the V gene TRBV12-3 or TRBV12-4, with D unclear. The CDR3 loop spans 12 amino acids. V was clipped by 6 bases and J by 2 bases, with 6 bases between them. In DNA form, the CDR3 reads TGTGCCAGCAGGCGCCCCACAGATACGCAGTATTTT. Its translation is CASRRPTDTQYF.

The gene calls are TRBV11-3 and TRBJ2-4; 12 bases line up with TRBD2. V shed 1 base and J 3 bases; nucleotides not matched to a gene: 7. The CDR3 loop spans 18 amino acids. Germline lookup yields CDR1 SGHNT and CDR2 YENEEA. CDR3 region: CASSLGFLAGGSKNIQYF. The CDR3 nucleotides read TGTGCCAGCAGCTTAGGATTCCTAGCGGGAGGGAGCAAAAACATTCAGTACTTC.

In its sample, this clonotype was seen a few times. Written as DNA, the CDR3 is TGCAGTGCTAGAGACCGTGTCGAGAGCTCCTACAATGAGCAGTTCTTC. This sequence encodes CSARDRVESSYNEQFF. The rearrangement joins TRBV20-1 to TRBJ2-1; D not resolved. Trimming took off 0 bases at V and 0 bases at J, with 12 bases between the two ends. Germline V CDR1 and CDR2: DFQATT, SNEGSKA (reference sequence). The CDR3 length is 16 residues.

This clonotype was observed at least ten times. The V call is TRBV19, the J call TRBJ1-2; TRBD1 matches at 9 bases. Trimming at V came to 7 bases and at J to 5 bases, leaving 8 bases not matched to a gene. Germline CDR1 is LNHDA and CDR2 is SQIVND (reference sequence). The CDR3 totals 14 residues. The CDR3 DNA reads TGTGCCAGTAATGGACAGGGGATACGGTATGGCTACACCTTC. Its translation: CASNGQGIRYGYTF.

On this clonotype itself: Its ends do not fully match the called genes, so a read error is possible. The genes are TRBV5-1 and TRBJ2-7, with D tentatively TRBD1 or TRBD2 (7 bases each). CDR3 length equals 14 residues. Germline V gene sequence: CDR1 SGHRS, CDR2 YFSETQ. CDR3 bases: TGCGCCAGCAACTTGGGAGGGACAGCACACGAGCAGTACTTC. Translated, it gives CASNLGGTAHEQYF.

The V and J genes are TRBV11-2 and TRBJ2-5; a possible D gene is TRBD1 (7 bases). Germline V CDR1 and CDR2: SGHAT, FQNNGV. The CDR3 covers 16 residues. Trimming took 5 bases from V and 4 from J, leaving 20 bases between them. CDR3 nucleotides: TGTGCCAGCAGCCTCACACTCTCAGGGGGAGGAGAGACCCAGTACTTC. Protein product: CASSLTLSGGGETQYF.

This clonotype was observed at least ten times. V gene TRBV20-1 combines with J gene TRBJ2-1; 9 bases line up with TRBD2. The CDR3 covers 16 residues. The germline V gene has CDR1 DFQATT and CDR2 SNEGSKA (reference sequence). Losses at the gene ends were 0 bases for V and 3 bases for J; bases not matched to a gene: 6. Here the CDR3 reads CSARDLISGSYNEQFF. The CDR3 nucleotides are TGCAGTGCTAGAGATCTAATTAGCGGGAGCTACAATGAGCAGTTCTTC.

V and J are TRBV10-2 and TRBJ2-5; tentative D call: TRBD1 (6 bases). V gave up 0 bases and J gave up 5 bases, with 13 bases separating them. The CDR3 has 15 residues. Germline values: CDR1 WSHSY, CDR2 SAAADI. CDR3 bases: TGCGCCAGCAGTGAGTCGAACAGGGCTAGGGAGACCCAGTACTTC. Translation gives CASSESNRARETQYF.

This clonotype was observed once. DNA for the CDR3: TGTGCCAGCACCACAGGGAACTCTGGAAACACCATATATTTT. Its protein is CASTTGNSGNTIYF. This chain connects TRBV6-1 to TRBJ1-3; a possible D gene is TRBD1 (6 bases). Trimming pared 7 bases from V and 0 bases from J, leaving 10 bases between. This CDR3 is built from 14 residues. Germline values: CDR1 MNHNS, CDR2 SASEGT.

This clonotype was recorded a few times. Just one base apart from a much larger clone, this may be a read error. This chain links TRBV30 with TRBJ2-7; 8 positions match TRBD1. The V segment lost 0 bases and the J segment 5 bases; nucleotides outside the gene matches: 6. The CDR3 consists of 14 residues. CDR1 and CDR2 (germline): GTSNPN, SVGIG (reference sequence). CDR3 sequence: CAWSVRQGADEQYF. Here the CDR3 DNA reads TGTGCCTGGAGTGTAAGGCAGGGGGCTGACGAGCAGTACTTC.

This chain uses TRBV5-5 with TRBJ2-7, with 7 positions matching TRBD2. V lost 0 bases and J lost 6; bases outside the gene matches: 6. This CDR3 comprises 14 residues. Germline assignment: CDR1 SGHKS and CDR2 YYEKEE (reference sequence). The CDR3: CASSLGISGPEQYF. CDR3 coding DNA: TGTGCCAGCAGCTTGGGGATTAGCGGGCCCGAGCAGTACTTC. The full variable domain, completed using reference TRBV5-5 and TRBJ2-7, is DAGVTQSPTHLIKTRGQQVTLRCSPISGHKSVSWYQQVLGQGPQFIFQYYEKEERGRGNFPDRFSARQFPNYSSELNVNALLLGDSALYLCASSLGISGPEQYFGPGTRLTVT.